What follows are 24 T cell receptor beta chains derived from one specimen sequenced in a study of PD-1 blockade in classical Hodgkin lymphoma. The time point denotes: cycle 4 day 1 (C4D1), after 5 to 7 weeks of nivolumab. Patients all relapsed after autologous stem cell transplantation, and there was variation in brentuximab vedotin exposure. TCRdb keeps only in-frame clones here, not all; method: immunoSEQ multiplex PCR. Counted here are roughly 40,000 clones, roughly 73% occurring once; the ten biggest clones make up approximately 35%. Sequencing used peripheral blood mononuclear cells (PBMCs), obtained before the fourth cycle of nivolumab. The receptors come from a human donor with classical Hodgkin lymphoma.

The DNA of the CDR3 is TGTGCCAGCAGCTTGGAAACAGGGGGCCTTCAGCCCCAGCATTTT. Protein: CASSLETGGLQPQHF. The rearrangement joins TRBV5-8 to TRBJ1-5; TRBD1 agrees at 9 bases. From germline, CDR1 is SGHTS and CDR2 YDEGEE. V dropped 0 bases and J dropped 6; count of bases not matched to a gene: 4. The CDR3 sequence is 15 residues long.

This chain joins TRBV28 and TRBJ2-3; no clear D. V lost 5 bases, J lost 5 bases, and 20 bases lay in between. The germline V gene encodes CDR1 MDHEN and CDR2 SYDVKM. There are 16 residues in the CDR3. The CDR3 is CASSPPEGSSLDTQYF. CDR3 DNA: TGTGCCAGCAGTCCTCCCGAAGGTTCATCGTTAGATACGCAGTATTTT.

This chain joins TRBV5-8 and TRBJ1-5, with a tentative D call TRBD1 (6 bases). Germline lookup yields CDR1 SGHTS and CDR2 YDEGEE. V was clipped by 4 bases and J by 0 bases, with 17 bases between them. The CDR3 covers 17 residues. Here the CDR3 DNA reads TGTGCCAGCAGCCCGGGGGGGGGCGGAGTTAGCAATCAGCCCCAGCATTTT. Translation gives CASSPGGGGVSNQPQHF.

The gene calls are TRBV18 and TRBJ1-6; 9 bases map to TRBD1. CDR3 size: 14 residues. V shed 3 bases and J 8 bases; nucleotides not matched to a gene: 2. Per germline, CDR1 KGHSH and CDR2 LQKENI. Here the CDR3 DNA reads TGTGCCAGCTCACCGGGACAGGGAGATTCACCCCTCCACTTT. Amino acid sequence: CASSPGQGDSPLHF. The full variable domain, with the rest looked up from reference TRBV18 and TRBJ1-6, is NAGVMQNPRHLVRRRGQEARLRCSPMKGHSHVYWYRQLPEEGLKFMVYLQKENIIDESGMPKERFSAEFPKEGPSILRIQQVVRGDSAAYFCASSPGQGDSPLHFGNGTRLTVT.

The count of this clone is one. The chain joins TRBV11-3 to TRBJ2-1; 15 nucleotides agree with TRBD2. This CDR3 contains 19 residues. J lost 7 bases, V lost 5 bases, and 15 bases had no gene match. Germline CDR1 and CDR2: SGHNT and YENEEA. CDR3 region: CASSRTGTSGGQRMNEQFF. As DNA, the CDR3 is TGTGCCAGCAGCCGTACCGGGACTAGCGGGGGGCAGAGAATGAATGAGCAGTTCTTC. Using reference TRBV11-3 and TRBJ2-1 for the parts outside the CDR3, the full variable domain is EAGVVQSPRYKIIEKKQPVAFWCNPISGHNTLYWYLQNLGQGPELLIRYENEEAVDDSQLPKDRFSAERLKGVDSTLKIQPAELGDSAVYLCASSRTGTSGGQRMNEQFFGPGTRLTVL.

The sample holds a few counts of this clone. The rearrangement links TRBV6-5 to TRBJ1-5; 9 bases align to TRBD1. The CDR3 is 14 amino acids. Germline CDR1 reads MNHEY; CDR2 reads SVGAGI. Losses at the gene ends were 4 bases for V and 7 bases for J; bases not matched to a gene: 5. The CDR3 sequence is CASSSGQGDQPQHF. CDR3 bases: TGTGCCAGCAGTTCGGGACAGGGAGACCAGCCCCAGCATTTT.

This sequence joins TRBV28 and TRBJ2-7; D gene uncertain. Trimming pared 2 bases from V and 5 bases from J, leaving 7 bases between. This CDR3 is 12 amino acids long. CDR1 MDHEN and CDR2 SYDVKM come from the germline V gene. CDR3 sequence reads: CASSLSPNEQYF. CDR3 DNA: TGTGCCAGCAGTTTAAGTCCCAACGAGCAGTACTTC. The complete variable domain, with remaining parts taken from reference TRBV28 and TRBJ2-7, reads DVKVTQSSRYLVKRTGEKVFLECVQDMDHENMFWYRQDPGLGLRLIYFSYDVKMKEKGDIPEGYSVSREKKERFSLILESASTNQTSMYLCASSLSPNEQYFGPGTRLTVT.

The chain has TRBV5-1 and TRBJ2-7, with D unresolved. CDR1 is SGHRS and CDR2 is YFSETQ in the germline V gene. CDR3 length: 14 amino acids. V shed 1 base and J shed 0 bases, with 8 bases lying between them. CDR3 amino acids: CASSLLESSYEQYF. Written as DNA, the CDR3 is TGCGCCAGCAGCTTGCTGGAGAGCTCCTACGAGCAGTACTTC.

The rearrangement uses TRBV6-1 and TRBJ1-2; the D gene is possibly TRBD1 (5 bases). This CDR3 contains 12 residues. The V gene's germline CDR1 is MNHNS and CDR2 SASEGT. Trimming took off 8 bases at V and 1 base at J, with 8 bases between the two ends. As DNA, the CDR3 is TGTGCCAGCCCGGGGGGTAACTATGGCTACACCTTC. Amino acids: CASPGGNYGYTF.

The chain employs TRBV6-6 and TRBJ2-7, with 10 bases aligning to TRBD1. Germline CDR1 MNHNY, CDR2 SVGAGI (reference sequence). The CDR3 contains 14 residues. With V trimmed by 7 bases and J by 5 bases, 8 bases remained unmatched. The CDR3 nucleotides are TGTGCCAGCATGTTCGGGACAGGGGTTAACGAGCAGTACTTC. Its protein product is CASMFGTGVNEQYF.

This clone showed up just once. The chain employs TRBV5-6 and TRBJ1-2; maybe TRBD1 (5 bases). The CDR3 totals 12 residues. The germline V and J ends were trimmed by 3 bases and 8 bases, with 11 bases remaining between them. CDR1 is SGHDT and CDR2 is YYEEEE in the germline V gene. The CDR3: CASSSGPSGYTF. The CDR3 nucleotides are TGTGCCAGCAGCTCGGGACCGTCCGGCTACACCTTC.

This chain connects TRBV4-1 to TRBJ2-1; TRBD1 aligns across 7 bases. J gave up 5 bases and V 0 bases, and 13 bases lay outside the gene matches. The CDR3 runs to 18 residues. CDR1 is MGHRA, CDR2 YSYEKL, per germline. CDR3 loop: CASSQEDPRVQGNNEQFF. The CDR3 region has the DNA TGCGCCAGCAGCCAAGAAGACCCCCGAGTACAGGGGAACAATGAGCAGTTCTTC.

The rearrangement uses TRBV7-2 and TRBJ1-5; D uncertain. CDR3 length: 14 amino acids. CDR1 and CDR2 from the germline V gene are SGHTA and FQGNSA. Trimming removed 1 base at V and 9 bases at J, with 13 bases between. The chain's CDR3 is CASSLVGDGSPQHF. CDR3 in DNA: TGTGCCAGCAGCTTAGTCGGAGACGGGTCGCCCCAGCATTTT.

The chain joins TRBV5-1 to TRBJ1-5; 9 bases are a match to TRBD1. CDR1 SGHRS and CDR2 YFSETQ come from the germline V gene. V gave up 7 bases and J gave up 0 bases; unmatched junction bases: 5. The CDR3 covers 15 residues. For the CDR3, the DNA is TGCGCCAGCCGACAGGGGGTTAATAGCAATCAGCCCCAGCATTTT. Its translation is CASRQGVNSNQPQHF.

This chain connects TRBV6-5 to TRBJ2-7; D is unclear. Germline lookup yields CDR1 MNHEY and CDR2 SVGAGI. The CDR3 length is 15 residues. V lost 7 bases to trimming and J lost 2 bases, with 18 bases between them. The CDR3 sequence: CASTSLESGTYEQYF. For the CDR3, the DNA is TGTGCCAGCACCTCTCTAGAGTCAGGAACCTACGAGCAGTACTTC.

The rearrangement uses TRBV7-8 and TRBJ1-3, with a possible D match to TRBD1 (5 bases). CDR3 length equals 15 residues. The V gene lost 3 bases and the J gene lost 7 bases, with 16 bases spanning the gap. From germline, CDR1 is SGHVS and CDR2 FQNEAQ. The CDR3: CASSFSGASGNTIYF. CDR3 sequence (DNA): TGTGCCAGCAGCTTCTCCGGGGCCTCGGGGAACACCATATATTTT.

The chain recombines TRBV7-9 with TRBJ2-3; D might be TRBD2 (6 bases). V was trimmed by 4 bases and J by 0 bases, leaving 8 bases between them. Germline V lookup: CDR1 SEHNR, CDR2 FQNEAQ (reference sequence). The CDR3 runs to 14 residues. CDR3 region: CASSWGLSTDTQYF. The DNA for the CDR3 is TGTGCCAGCAGCTGGGGACTGAGCACAGATACGCAGTATTTT.

This chain joins TRBV18 and TRBJ1-2; D gene ambiguous. The CDR3 spans 16 residues. Looked up from germline, CDR1 is KGHSH and CDR2 is LQKENI. V lost 2 bases and J 5 bases, leaving 18 bases between the germline ends. The CDR3 sequence is CASSPNQDPRGYGYTF. The CDR3 DNA reads as TGTGCCAGCTCACCAAATCAGGATCCACGAGGGTATGGCTACACCTTC. Supplemented by reference TRBV18 and TRBJ1-2, the full variable domain reads NAGVMQNPRHLVRRRGQEARLRCSPMKGHSHVYWYRQLPEEGLKFMVYLQKENIIDESGMPKERFSAEFPKEGPSILRIQQVVRGDSAAYFCASSPNQDPRGYGYTFGSGTRLTVV.

This clone was seen a handful of times. The chain carries TRBV5-4 and TRBJ1-1; TRBD1 agrees at 8 bases. The CDR3 has 15 residues. Unmatched junction bases numbered 6, after V lost 4 bases and J lost 1 base. In germline, CDR1 is SGHNT, CDR2 YYREEE (reference sequence). The CDR3 DNA follows: TGTGCCAGCAGCAAGGGACAGGAAGGGAACACTGAAGCTTTCTTT. Its protein is CASSKGQEGNTEAFF.

Here the CDR3 reads CASSLEDTGFGTEAFF. As DNA, the CDR3 is TGTGCCAGCTCCCTCGAAGATACAGGGTTCGGCACTGAAGCTTTCTTT. The chain carries TRBV18 and TRBJ1-1, with D perhaps matching TRBD1 (6 bases). V dropped 6 bases and J dropped 4 bases, with 21 bases sitting between them. The CDR3 is 16 amino acids. Germline values: CDR1 KGHSH, CDR2 LQKENI. Complete variable domain (other parts from reference TRBV18 and TRBJ1-1): NAGVMQNPRHLVRRRGQEARLRCSPMKGHSHVYWYRQLPEEGLKFMVYLQKENIIDESGMPKERFSAEFPKEGPSILRIQQVVRGDSAAYFCASSLEDTGFGTEAFFGQGTRLTVV.

The V gene is TRBV7-6, the J gene TRBJ2-7, with D unclear. V was shortened by 5 bases and J by 3 bases, with 5 bases between the two germline ends. This CDR3 is 11 amino acids long. The V gene's germline CDR1 is SGHVS and CDR2 FNYEAQ. The CDR3 region has the DNA TGTGCCAGCAGCCCCCACTACGAGCAGTACTTC. Translation: CASSPHYEQYF. Filled out from reference TRBV7-6 and TRBJ2-7, the complete variable domain reads GAGVSQSPRYKVTKRGQDVALRCDPISGHVSLYWYRQALGQGPEFLTYFNYEAQQDKSGLPNDRFSAERPEGSISTLTIQRTEQRDSAMYRCASSPHYEQYFGPGTRLTVT.

The chain employs TRBV28 and TRBJ1-5; no firm D call. Trimming took off 5 bases at V and 8 bases at J, with 10 bases between the two ends. The V gene's germline CDR1 is MDHEN and CDR2 SYDVKM. The CDR3 contains 12 residues. The CDR3: CASSRAPKPQHF. The CDR3 nucleotides read TGTGCCAGCAGTCGAGCTCCTAAGCCCCAGCATTTT.

In nucleotides, the CDR3 is TGTGCCAGCAGTTACCCTCTCCGGGGTGAGCAGTTCTTC. Protein product: CASSYPLRGEQFF. The chain combines TRBV6-6 with TRBJ2-1, with a tentative D call TRBD2 (5 bases). Germline CDR1 reads MNHNY; CDR2 reads SVGAGI (reference sequence). V was shortened by 2 bases and J by 9 bases, with 11 bases between the two germline ends. This CDR3 spans 13 amino acids.

The chain links TRBV11-2 to TRBJ1-4; possible D gene TRBD1, 6 bases. Germline CDR1 and CDR2: SGHAT and FQNNGV. The CDR3 extends over 13 amino acids. Between the trimmed V and J ends, which lost 0 bases and 10 bases, there was a span of 9 bases. The CDR3 nucleotides read TGTGCCAGCAGCTTAGAGATGGGGGCAAAACTGTTTTTT. This translates into CASSLEMGAKLFF.